Listed below are T cell receptor beta chains from one sample, sequenced in a study of blood T cell repertoires in COVID-19. TCRdb's copy holds only in-frame clones and misses some; the assay was immunoSEQ multiplex PCR. Seen here are about 150,000 clones, roughly 87% observed once, and the top ten hold roughly 7%. The material sequenced was PBMCs or T cells enriched from blood (not recorded which). Source of these receptors: a woman aged 45 to 65 who had recovered from COVID-19. Each CDR3 is given with its conserved first and last residue. Fields, in order: D gene, clone size, J gene, V gene, CDR3 DNA, CDR3 protein. The D gene is left open where the match is weak. Not every row has a clone size; where given, it reads once, few, many or a size class.

>-|once|TRBJ2-7|TRBV21-1
TGTGCCAGCGCTGGAGTTCGGTGGTACGAGCAGTACTTC
CASAGVRWYEQYF
>TRBD2|-|TRBJ2-3|TRBV11-3
TGTGCCAGCAGCCAGGGACTAGCGGGAGGGGCGCAGTATTTT
CASSQGLAGGAQYF
>TRBD1|-|TRBJ1-1|TRBV5-1
TGCGCCAGCGGGACAGGAAACACTGAAGCTTTCTTT
CASGTGNTEAFF
>-|-|TRBJ2-2|TRBV27
TGTGCCAGCAGTTCGTTGGAGCTGTTTTTT
CASSSLELFF
>-|-|TRBJ1-1|TRBV5-1
TGCGCCAGCAGCCCGGGACACCGGCTTGACACTGAAGCTTTCTTT
CASSPGHRLDTEAFF
>-|few|TRBJ2-2|TRBV19
TGTGCCAGTAGTATTGACAGGTCTGCGCGGACCGGGGAGCTGTTTTTT
CASSIDRSARTGELFF
>TRBD1|-|TRBJ2-7|TRBV5-4
TGTGCCAGCAGCTCACCGGGACAGGGAACCTACGAGCAGTACTTC
CASSSPGQGTYEQYF
>-|-|TRBJ2-5|TRBV15
TGTGCCACCAGCCCTAGCCCCGGGTCCCGGGGAGAGACCCAGTACTTC
CATSPSPGSRGETQYF
>-|once|TRBJ2-1|TRBV7-2
TGTGCCAGCAGCACTGAGACGACCACGGGGCAGTTCTTC
CASSTETTTGQFF
>-|-|TRBJ1-2|TRBV7-9
TGTGCCAGCAGCTTGAACTCAGGCCCCCACTATGGCTACACCTTC
CASSLNSGPHYGYTF
>-|-|TRBJ2-5|TRBV7-9
TGTGCCACCATCGGTAGGCGGCAAGAGACCCAGTACTTC
CATIGRRQETQYF
>TRBD2|once|TRBJ2-7|TRBV6-2/TRBV6-3
TGTGCCAGCAGTAAATCTAGCGGGAGACAATACGAGCAGTACTTC
CASSKSSGRQYEQYF
>-|-|TRBJ1-6|TRBV28
TGTGCCAGCAGCCCAAGGACAAGACATAATTCACCCCTCCACTTT
CASSPRTRHNSPLHF
>-|-|TRBJ1-1|TRBV27
TGTGCCAGCAGTCCTTTTCCCCCCCTAACAGGGTCAGGGTGGGGGACTGAAGCTTTCTTT
CASSPFPPLTGSGWGTEAFF
>-|-|TRBJ2-1|TRBV21-1
TGTGCCAGTCGGACAGGGGCAAACAATGAGCAGTTCTTC
CASRTGANNEQFF
>-|once|TRBJ1-2|TRBV23-1
TGCGCCAGCAGTCAATCGGCCCATCGGGAAAACTATGGCTACACCTTC
CASSQSAHRENYGYTF
>TRBD2|-|TRBJ2-7|TRBV12-3/TRBV12-4
TGTGCCAGCAGCCCTTCGGGAGGTGGAGAGCAGTACTTC
CASSPSGGGEQYF
>-|-|TRBJ1-1|TRBV2
TGTGCCAGCAGGAGTGAAGAGGTCCCTAACACTGAAGCTTTCTTT
CASRSEEVPNTEAFF
>-|-|TRBJ2-3|TRBV18
TGTGCCAGCTCACCACTTGGCGGAAACACAGATACGCAGTATTTT
CASSPLGGNTDTQYF
>-|-|TRBJ1-2|TRBV6-5
TGTGCCAGCAGTTACCGTGATAGTGGCTATGGCTACACCTTC
CASSYRDSGYGYTF
>TRBD2|-|TRBJ2-1|TRBV14
TGTGCCAGCAGCCACACCCCCGGCCGTGGGACTAGCTTCAATGAGCAGTTCTTC
CASSHTPGRGTSFNEQFF
>-|-|TRBJ1-1|TRBV4-1
TGCGCCAGCAGCCAAGATGGGGGGGGCTCCACTGAAGCTTTCTTT
CASSQDGGGSTEAFF
>-|-|TRBJ2-3|TRBV11-2
TGTGCCAGCAGCATCAACAGGGTTAGAACAGATACGCAGTATTTT
CASSINRVRTDTQYF
>-|-|TRBJ2-3|TRBV5-4
TGTGCCAGCAGATCGGGGACTAGCACAGATACGCAGTATTTT
CASRSGTSTDTQYF
>TRBD2|-|TRBJ2-1|TRBV13
TGTGCCAGCAGCTTAGGGCTAGCGGGACACAATGAGCAGTTCTTC
CASSLGLAGHNEQFF
>-|-|TRBJ1-1|TRBV7-9
TGTGCCAGCAGCTTAATCAGTATACCTGAAGCTTTCTTT
CASSLISIPEAFF
>-|-|TRBJ1-3|TRBV11-2
TGTGCCAGCAGCTTTGTCAGGGGAAGCTCTGGAAACACCATATATTTT
CASSFVRGSSGNTIYF
>-|few|TRBJ1-1|TRBV19
TGTGCCAGTAGTATCTCAGGGCGAACTGAAGCTTTCTTT
CASSISGRTEAFF
>-|-|TRBJ1-6|TRBV6-2/TRBV6-3
TGTGCCAGCAGTTACTCACAGAATATGAATTCACCCCTCCACTTT
CASSYSQNMNSPLHF
>TRBD2|-|TRBJ2-5|TRBV7-2
TGTGCCAGCAGCTTCGTACTAGCGGGAGAGACCCAGTACTTC
CASSFVLAGETQYF
>TRBD2|-|TRBJ2-7|TRBV5-1
TGCGCCAGCATGGGAACTAGCGGGTCCTCCTACGAGCAGTACTTC
CASMGTSGSSYEQYF
>TRBD1|once|TRBJ2-1|TRBV19
TGTGCCAGTAGTATCCGGGACAGGGTTTCATACAATGAGCAGTTCTTC
CASSIRDRVSYNEQFF
>TRBD2|-|TRBJ2-1|TRBV5-1
TGCGCCAGCAGCTCCGGGTCTGGGCGGGAGATTTACAATGAGCAGTTCTTC
CASSSGSGREIYNEQFF
>TRBD1|-|TRBJ1-2|TRBV28
TGTGCCAGCAGCCGCCTTTTAGGACAGGGGGCGGGAGGCTACACCTTC
CASSRLLGQGAGGYTF
>TRBD1|-|TRBJ1-2|TRBV7-9
TGTGCCAGCAGCGGAGGACAGGGCGATGGCTACACCTTC
CASSGGQGDGYTF
>TRBD1|-|TRBJ2-3|TRBV4-1
TGCGCCAGCAGCCGGTCTGACAGGGTTACGACAGATACGCAGTATTTT
CASSRSDRVTTDTQYF
>TRBD1|-|TRBJ1-6|TRBV5-1
TGCGCCAGCAGTGAGGGGGCCAAAATCTCACCCCTCCACTTT
CASSEGAKISPLHF
>-|-|TRBJ2-1|TRBV7-2
TGTGCCAGCAGCTTATCTTCGGGATGGGATGAGCAGTTCTTC
CASSLSSGWDEQFF
>TRBD1|-|TRBJ1-6|TRBV9
TGTGCCAGCAGCGCACAACAGGGGTATTATTCACCCCTCCACTTT
CASSAQQGYYSPLHF
>TRBD1|-|TRBJ1-2|TRBV19
TGTGCCAGTAGTATTTCGGGACAGGTCCTAACCCATGGCTACACCTTC
CASSISGQVLTHGYTF
>-|-|TRBJ1-6|TRBV7-4
TGTGCCAGCAGCTTAGCGCAACGGGTTAATTCACCCCTCCACTTT
CASSLAQRVNSPLHF
>-|-|TRBJ2-3|TRBV11-3
TGTGCCAGCAGCTTTGACGGAGGGCCCCTAGATACGCAGTATTTT
CASSFDGGPLDTQYF
>-|-|TRBJ1-2|TRBV7-9
TGTGCCAGCAGCTTCCCTCTAACAGGGAACTATGGCTACACCTTC
CASSFPLTGNYGYTF
>-|-|TRBJ2-2|TRBV7-7
TGTGCTAGCAGACCGACAGGATTCGGGGAGCTGTTTTTT
CASRPTGFGELFF
>TRBD1|-|TRBJ2-1|TRBV3-1/TRBV3-2
TGTGCCAGCAGCCATCAGGGGACAGGGCGTTACAATGAGCAGTTCTTC
CASSHQGTGRYNEQFF
>-|few|TRBJ1-5|TRBV18
TGTGCCAGCTCCACTTCGGAGGATCAGCCCCAGCATTTT
CASSTSEDQPQHF
>-|few|TRBJ1-3|TRBV3-1/TRBV3-2
TGTGCCAGCAGCCAAGGGGCAGGGGTGACTGGAAACACCATATATTTT
CASSQGAGVTGNTIYF
>-|-|TRBJ1-4|TRBV2
TGTGCCAGCAGTGTCTACGGGGTTGGTGAAAAACTGTTTTTT
CASSVYGVGEKLFF
>-|-|TRBJ1-1|TRBV5-1
TGCGCCAGCAGCTTGGAAGGGGTTGGGAACACTGAAGCTTTCTTT
CASSLEGVGNTEAFF
>TRBD1|-|TRBJ1-2|TRBV7-9
TGTGCCAGCAGCCCCGACACCCGGGACAGGATCTATGGCTACACCTTC
CASSPDTRDRIYGYTF
>-|-|TRBJ1-2|TRBV10-3
TGTGCCATCAGTTCAGGGGTATATGGCTACACCTTC
CAISSGVYGYTF
>TRBD2|-|TRBJ2-7|TRBV28
TGTGCCAGCAGTTTTCCCGGGACTAGCGATGTTTACGAGCAGTACTTC
CASSFPGTSDVYEQYF
>TRBD1|-|TRBJ1-4|TRBV7-8
TGTGCCAGCAGCTCAGACAGGGTGAATGAAAAACTGTTTTTT
CASSSDRVNEKLFF
>TRBD1|-|TRBJ2-7|TRBV7-8
TGTGCCAGCAGCCAGAGGACAGGGGGCTCCTACGAGCAGTACTTC
CASSQRTGGSYEQYF